The text below deals with one T cell receptor beta chain. The sample originates from a study of blood T cell repertoires in COVID-19. Study background: The United States, Italy and Spain were the sources of the acute and convalescent COVID-19 samples.

In the authors' workflow: For nucleated cells, counts were estimated from reference gene primer amplification. Generated by immunoSEQ multiplex PCR, the TCRdb table keeps only in-frame clones and is missing some. V and J calls and clone size follow that table, whereas D and trimming were derived from the DNA. Among almost 400,000 clones, about nine tenths were seen once, and the ten largest hold about 1.7%. Adults between roughly 18 and 95 years of age took part from approximately 24 US areas. Before being deemed recovered, Cohort 3 donors had two negative PCRs, clearance, or symptom resolution. Sequencing was performed on PBMCs or T cells enriched from blood (not recorded which). The clonotype originates from a woman aged 25 to 39 who had recovered from COVID-19.

CDR3 loop: CASLLGLDVLETQYF. CDR3 nucleotide sequence: TGTGCCAGCCTACTTGGACTAGATGTGCTAGAGACCCAGTACTTC. The chain has TRBV6-5 and TRBJ2-5; 7 bases line up with TRBD2. J gave up 4 bases and V 8 bases, and 13 bases lay outside the gene matches. This CDR3 has 15 residues. Germline V gene data show CDR1 as MNHEY and CDR2 as SVGAGI.